This T cell receptor beta chain is drawn from a study of T cells in Graves' hyperthyroidism and ophthalmopathy. General study findings and limits: Ophthalmopathy could be told apart from stable hyperthyroidism with a 13 V-J model. Blood also held most thyroid clonotypes expanded beyond 0.001.

Comments on this clonotype: Its target is unknown.

RNA transcripts were the template for amplifying TCR beta CDR3 regions. The study used the HTBI primer set for a first-round RT-PCR of the TCR CDR3. A single record per CDR3 protein comes from TCRdb applying MiXCR to the multiplex PCR reads. The sample holds about 610,000 distinct CDR3 sequences, under 15% seen once. Clinical symptoms, serum thyroxine and TRAb, thyroid ultrasound and orbital computed tomography were used for the diagnoses. The PBMCs were sourced from fresh peripheral blood (about 10 ml). The V gene's germline CDR1 is SQVTM and CDR2 ANQGSEA. J lost 3 bases, V lost 5 bases, and 14 bases had no gene match. The CDR3 runs 16 residues.

The clonotype originates from a woman between 40 and 50 years old with Graves' ophthalmopathy. The chain recombines TRBV29-1 with TRBJ2-7; 9 bases are a match to TRBD1. The sequencing input was blood. The CDR3, as DNA: TGCAGCGTTTTCTTGTTCGACAGGGGGAAGTTCTACGAGCAGTACTTC. It translates to CSVFLFDRGKFYEQYF.